These 28 T cell receptor beta chains were sequenced from one sample in a study of regulatory T cells in long-lasting Graves disease. Time point in this sample: newly diagnosed GD, antithyroid drugs for less than 3 months. The TCR library was made from RNA extracted from PBMCs. Arm-PCR of CDR3 regions and iRepertoire HTBI primers were used to build TCR beta libraries. TCRdb recomputed calls from the multiplex PCR reads with MiXCR, one row per CDR3 protein. The sample has just over 600,000 distinct CDR3 sequences, less than 20% seen once. The sample was also linked to a second study, of T cells in Graves' hyperthyroidism and ophthalmopathy.

This specimen consisted of peripheral blood mononuclear cells (PBMCs), obtained at new diagnosis, from a patient treated with antithyroid drugs. The source is a woman in her twenties or thirties with Graves disease.

This clonotype showed up many times. The chain joins TRBV27 to TRBJ2-7; 10 bases map to TRBD1. Germline trimming cut 5 bases from V and 1 base from J; bases unmatched to any gene: 8. Germline assignment: CDR1 MNHEY and CDR2 SMNVEV (reference sequence). There are 16 residues in the CDR3. In DNA, the CDR3 is TGTGCCAGCAGTCGACAGGGGGCATATTCTTCCTACGAGCAGTACTTC. Its protein is CASSRQGAYSSYEQYF.

As for this clonotype: A much bigger clone sits one base away, suggesting this may be a read error. The final CDR3 position lacks the conserved phenylalanine or tryptophan, pointing to a likely read error. The rearrangement links TRBV5-1 to TRBJ1-1, with D possibly matching TRBD1 (6 bases). The CDR3 runs 13 residues. The V gene's germline CDR1 is SGHRS and CDR2 YFSETQ. The V end lost 5 bases, the J end lost 4 bases, and 12 bases lay between the germline ends. As DNA, the CDR3 is TGCGCCAGCAGATCAGGGGATCGCACTGAAGCTTTCCTT. Translating gives CASRSGDRTEAFL.

This clonotype was found once. A much larger clone sits a single nucleotide away, making a read error possible. The chain is built from TRBV27 and TRBJ2-3, with D possibly TRBD1 on 5 matching bases. CDR3 length: 11 residues. The V gene lost 7 bases and the J gene lost 3 bases, with 5 bases spanning the gap. Germline V lookup: CDR1 MNHEY, CDR2 SMNVEV (reference sequence). CDR3 region: CASKGTDTQYF. CDR3 nucleotide sequence: TGTGCCAGCAAGGGGACAGATACGCAGTATTTT.

The chain uses TRBV6-9 and TRBJ1-5; tentatively, D is TRBD1 (5 bases). Germline CDR1 reads MNHGY; CDR2 reads SVAAGI. V gave up 2 bases and J gave up 0 bases, with 17 bases separating them. The CDR3 runs 18 residues. CDR3 sequence (DNA): TGTGCCAGCAGTTATACCGTGCGACAGAGACTTAGCAATCAGCCCCAGCATTTT. Encoded protein: CASSYTVRQRLSNQPQHF.

About this clonotype itself: The CDR3 carries no conserved terminal phenylalanine or tryptophan, so it likely arises from a read error. The chain employs TRBV7-3 and TRBJ2-3, with no clear D. Germline V CDR1 and CDR2: SGHTA, FQGTGA. CDR3 length: 15 residues. With 2 bases removed from V and 3 bases from J, the gap between germline ends came to 12 bases. This chain's CDR3 is CASSLASTQTDTQYL. Here the CDR3 DNA reads TGTGCCAGCAGCTTAGCTAGTACCCAAACAGATACGCAGTATCTT.

This clonotype was seen a handful of times. V is TRBV20-1 and J is TRBJ2-2; TRBD1 is a possible D gene (6 bases). The CDR3 length is 14 residues. Trimming shortened V by 2 bases and J by 1 base, and 8 bases separated the two germline ends. Looked up from germline, CDR1 is DFQATT and CDR2 is SNEGSKA (reference sequence). CDR3 coding DNA: TGCAGTGCTAGAAAGGACAGGAACACCGGGGAGCTGTTTTTT. Its translation: CSARKDRNTGELFF.

This clonotype was counted ten times or more. The chain combines TRBV11-2 with TRBJ2-2; tentatively, D is TRBD2 (6 bases). Germline V CDR1 and CDR2: SGHAT, FQNNGV. V dropped 5 bases and J dropped 5 bases, with 15 bases sitting between them. The CDR3 runs 15 residues. The CDR3 bases are TGTGCCAGCAGCCCCCTGTCAGGGAGGACCGGGGAGCTGTTTTTT. Its protein is CASSPLSGRTGELFF.

This chain joins TRBV11-2 and TRBJ2-1, with D hard to call. The CDR3 runs to 13 residues. The germline V gene has CDR1 SGHAT and CDR2 FQNNGV. V was shortened by 3 bases and J by 5 bases, with 8 bases between the two germline ends. The CDR3 coding sequence is TGTGCCAGCAGCTTTGCCAGGAACAATGAGCAGTTCTTC. Encoded protein: CASSFARNNEQFF.

This chain uses TRBV30 with TRBJ2-7; D gene unclear. V gave up 0 bases and J gave up 2 bases, with 11 bases separating them. The CDR3 length is 14 residues. CDR1 and CDR2 from the germline V gene are GTSNPN and SVGIG (reference sequence). CDR3 nucleotide sequence: TGTGCCTGGAGTGTAGGGCAGAGTACCTACGAGCAGTACTTC. Residues: CAWSVGQSTYEQYF. The entire variable domain, with the rest obtained from reference TRBV30 and TRBJ2-7, is as follows: SQTIHQWPATLVQPVGSPLSLECTVEGTSNPNLYWYRQAAGRGLQLLFYSVGIGQISSEVPQNLSASRPQDRQFILSSKKLLLSDSGFYLCAWSVGQSTYEQYFGPGTRLTVT.

This clonotype was seen at least ten times. J is TRBJ2-3 and V is TRBV7-9, with 11 bases that match TRBD2. The V segment lost 5 bases and the J segment 1 base; nucleotides outside the gene matches: 8. The CDR3 extends over 17 amino acids. In germline, CDR1 is SEHNR, CDR2 FQNEAQ (reference sequence). CDR3 coding DNA: TGTGCCAGCAGCCCGAGCCTAGCGGGAGGCGGCACAGATACGCAGTATTTT. As protein: CASSPSLAGGGTDTQYF.

Concerning this clonotype: Germline is not matched at one junction end, which may reflect a read error. V usage is TRBV5-1 and J usage is TRBJ2-1; TRBD2 matches 10 bases. The CDR3 consists of 15 residues. CDR1 SGHRS and CDR2 YFSETQ come from the germline V gene. The CDR3 region is CASSPTSGTRNERFF. DNA of the CDR3: TGCGCCAGCAGCCCAACTAGCGGGACGCGCAATGAGCGGTTCTTC. The full variable domain, completed using reference TRBV5-1 and TRBJ2-1, is KAGVTQTPRYLIKTRGQQVTLSCSPISGHRSVSWYQQTPGQGLQFLFEYFSETQRNKGNFPGRFSGRQFSNSRSEMNVSTLELGDSALYLCASSPTSGTRNERFFGPGTRLTVL.

The rearrangement joins TRBV6-1 to TRBJ2-7, with D unresolved. Germline-derived CDR1 and CDR2 are MNHNS and SASEGT. The V and J ends lost 5 bases and 3 bases respectively, with 11 bases between them. The CDR3 sequence is 13 residues long. CDR3 coding DNA: TGTGCCAGCAGTATATCGATCCGCTACGAGCAGTACTTC. Its protein is CASSISIRYEQYF.

V and J are TRBV6-2 or TRBV6-3 and TRBJ2-1, with 13 bases matching TRBD2. This CDR3 is built from 17 residues. Germline loops: CDR1 MNHEY, CDR2 SVGEGT. V trimming: 6 bases; J trimming: 5 bases; junction bases outside the gene matches: 10. For the CDR3, the DNA is TGTGCCAGCAGCACCCGGACTAGCGGGAGTAGGGACAATGAGCAGTTCTTC. Translated, it gives CASSTRTSGSRDNEQFF.

This clonotype occurred many times. The chain uses TRBV30 and TRBJ1-1; 8 bases agree with TRBD1. After removal of 5 bases from V and 2 bases from J, the junction contained 4 bases not matched to a gene. Germline V gene lookup returns CDR1 GTSNPN and CDR2 SVGIG (reference sequence). CDR3 length equals 13 residues. This chain's CDR3 is CAWEGQANTEAFF. The CDR3 nucleotides are TGTGCCTGGGAGGGACAGGCAAACACTGAAGCTTTCTTT.

In its sample, this clonotype was seen a few times. This rearrangement joins TRBV5-1 to TRBJ2-3, with TRBD2 matching over 7 bases. The trim removed 1 base at V and 3 bases at J, leaving 5 bases unmatched. The CDR3 has 15 amino acids. Germline V gene lookup returns CDR1 SGHRS and CDR2 YFSETQ. The CDR3 DNA follows: TGCGCCAGCAGCTTGCCTAGCGGCGATACAGATACGCAGTATTTT. Residues: CASSLPSGDTDTQYF. The whole variable domain, remainder taken from reference TRBV5-1 and TRBJ2-3, is KAGVTQTPRYLIKTRGQQVTLSCSPISGHRSVSWYQQTPGQGLQFLFEYFSETQRNKGNFPGRFSGRQFSNSRSEMNVSTLELGDSALYLCASSLPSGDTDTQYFGPGTRLTVL.

This clonotype has a count of ten or more. J is TRBJ2-7 and V is TRBV6-1; D call uncertain. The CDR3 has 15 amino acids. Trimming pared 6 bases from V and 3 bases from J, leaving 18 bases between. From germline, CDR1 is MNHNS and CDR2 SASEGT. CDR3 sequence reads: CASSPYPGPLYEQYF. CDR3 nucleotide sequence: TGTGCCAGCAGCCCATACCCTGGGCCCCTCTACGAGCAGTACTTC.

This clonotype was seen at least ten times. The chain couples TRBV7-2 to TRBJ2-1; D might be TRBD2 (6 bases). Trimming shortened V by 3 bases and J by 6 bases, and 9 bases separated the two germline ends. The CDR3 runs 13 residues. Germline loops: CDR1 SGHTA, CDR2 FQGNSA. The CDR3 bases are TGTGCCAGCAGCTTCCACGGGGGCAATGAGCAGTTCTTC. The encoded protein is CASSFHGGNEQFF.

This clonotype has ten or more counts. The rearrangement links TRBV20-1 to TRBJ1-1; possibly TRBD1 for D (5 bases). The CDR3 loop spans 10 amino acids. Germline loops: CDR1 DFQATT, CDR2 SNEGSKA (reference sequence). Trimming pared 6 bases from V and 8 bases from J, leaving 10 bases between. The CDR3 loop is CSALQEEAFF. DNA for the CDR3: TGCAGTGCGTTACAGGAAGAAGCTTTCTTT.

This chain joins TRBV5-8 and TRBJ2-3; 7 nucleotides match TRBD1. The CDR3 is 13 amino acids. Germline lookup yields CDR1 SGHTS and CDR2 YDEGEE. After removal of 7 bases from V and 5 bases from J, the junction contained 7 bases not matched to a gene. CDR3 in DNA: TGTGCCAGCTCCAGGGGGAGAAAAGATACGCAGTATTTT. Its translation: CASSRGRKDTQYF.

This clonotype was seen repeatedly, ten times or more. The J gene is TRBJ2-4, the V gene TRBV11-2; 8 bases are a match to TRBD1. V gave up 3 bases and J gave up 10 bases; unmatched junction bases: 11. Germline V CDR1 and CDR2: SGHAT, FQNNGV. This CDR3 has 15 residues. The CDR3 region is CASSLTGAVLGIQYF. CDR3 DNA: TGTGCCAGCAGCTTGACAGGGGCCGTCCTTGGAATTCAGTACTTC.

The V and J genes are TRBV7-8 and TRBJ2-2; TRBD2 matches 7 bases. Germline CDR1 SGHVS, CDR2 FQNEAQ. J lost 0 bases, V lost 5 bases, and 6 bases had no gene match. The CDR3 totals 16 residues. CDR3 nucleotide sequence: TGTGCCAGCAGCGCAGCGGGGACGGCGAACACCGGGGAGCTGTTTTTT. This codes for CASSAAGTANTGELFF.

This clonotype has only a few counts. The genes are TRBV2 and TRBJ1-6; D not certain. Germline loops: CDR1 SNHLY, CDR2 FYNNEI. CDR3 length: 15 amino acids. V lost 6 bases and J 5 bases, leaving 14 bases between the germline ends. The CDR3 nucleotides read TGTGCCAGCAGCCTAGAGGGATCAAATAATTCACCCCTCCACTTT. It specifies CASSLEGSNNSPLHF.

Points on this clonotype: Lacking the conserved final phenylalanine or tryptophan, this CDR3 likely reflects a read error. The DNA is omitted, as the CDR3 cannot be located on it reliably, and the CDR3 follows TCRdb's listing. The chain uses TRBV5-5 and TRBJ2-4; the DNA was not used to check the table's D call, TRBD1. The CDR3 length is 14 residues, termini included. Germline values: CDR1 SGHKS, CDR2 YYEKEE (reference sequence). CDR3 sequence reads: CASSLDAGRQGPLL.

The gene calls are TRBV28 and TRBJ1-5; 8 nucleotides agree with TRBD1. V trimming: 7 bases; J trimming: 5 bases; junction bases outside the gene matches: 10. Germline CDR1 is MDHEN and CDR2 is SYDVKM. This CDR3 spans 15 amino acids. The chain's CDR3 is CASNPWTGSYQPQHF. CDR3 nucleotides: TGTGCCAGCAACCCATGGACAGGGTCCTATCAGCCCCAGCATTTT.

This clonotype appeared many times. The chain uses TRBV3-1 and TRBJ2-1; D ambiguous. The CDR3 sequence is 12 residues long. The germline CDR1 and CDR2 sequences are LGHDT and YNNKEL (reference sequence). The germline V and J ends were trimmed by 3 bases and 6 bases, with 6 bases remaining between them. The CDR3 loop reads CASSHLGNEQFF. CDR3 sequence (DNA): TGTGCCAGCAGCCACTTAGGCAATGAGCAGTTCTTC.

Many counts were recorded for this clonotype. The rearrangement links TRBV28 to TRBJ2-1; D remains unclear. The V gene's germline CDR1 is MDHEN and CDR2 SYDVKM. With 3 bases removed from V and 2 bases from J, the gap between germline ends came to 8 bases. This CDR3 spans 14 amino acids. In DNA form, the CDR3 reads TGTGCCAGCAGTTTCTCCAGTACCTACAATGAGCAGTTCTTC. Its translation is CASSFSSTYNEQFF.

Many counts were recorded for this clonotype. The chain joins TRBV7-3 to TRBJ1-2; 10 bases agree with TRBD1. Germline CDR1 and CDR2: SGHTA and FQGTGA. This CDR3 spans 17 amino acids. After removal of 0 bases from V and 4 bases from J, the junction contained 8 bases not matched to a gene. The CDR3 nucleotides are TGTGCCAGCAGCTTAACCGCGACAGGGGGCGAGCTCTATGGCTACACCTTC. This gives the protein CASSLTATGGELYGYTF. Drawing the rest from reference TRBV7-3 and TRBJ1-2, the complete variable domain is GAGVSQTPSNKVTEKGKYVELRCDPISGHTALYWYRQSLGQGPEFLIYFQGTGAADDSGLPNDRFFAVRPEGSVSTLKIQRTERGDSAVYLCASSLTATGGELYGYTFGSGTRLTVV.

This clonotype occurred many times. V and J are TRBV12-3 or TRBV12-4 and TRBJ1-6; TRBD1 might be the D (5 bases). V was cut by 7 bases and J by 10 bases, with 14 bases left in between. The CDR3 spans 13 residues. Here the CDR3 reads CASNFGGRSPLHF. CDR3 DNA: TGTGCCAGCAACTTCGGGGGTAGGTCACCCCTCCACTTT.